This T cell receptor beta chain was obtained from a study of blood T cell repertoires in COVID-19. Original processing notes: The assay estimated nucleated cells by amplifying reference gene primers. Assay: immunoSEQ multiplex PCR; the TCRdb copy retains only in-frame clones and omits some. V, J and clone size are those of that table, while D and trimming were read from the DNA. The sample has over 100,000 clones; over 60% are singletons. Germline V gene lookup returns CDR1 MNHEY and CDR2 SVGEGT. The V end was cut by 2 bases, the J end by 6 bases, with 20 bases between. CDR3 length: 17 residues. The specimen was peripheral blood. The chain uses TRBV6-2 or TRBV6-3 and TRBJ1-5, with D perhaps matching TRBD1 (5 bases). The sequence was collected from a human donor in a cohort sampled during active or convalescent COVID-19. CDR3 region: CASSYGVQGLGSQPQHF. CDR3 coding DNA: TGTGCCAGCAGTTACGGGGTTCAGGGATTGGGATCTCAGCCCCAGCATTTT.